The 32 T cell receptor beta chains presented below share a single source sample, sequenced in a study of blood T cell repertoires in COVID-19. This table comes from immunoSEQ multiplex PCR, and its TCRdb copy is limited to in-frame clones, with some not included. Of fewer than 350,000 clones in the sample, around 86% were seen once. Material: peripheral blood. These receptors came from a woman in her fifties or sixties with active or convalescent COVID-19.

This clone has only a few counts. The rearrangement uses TRBV15 and TRBJ1-4; D remains ambiguous. Germline V gene data show CDR1 as LNHNV and CDR2 as YYDKDF (reference sequence). V was pared by 8 bases and J by 5 bases, with 9 bases between. The length of the CDR3 is 12 residues. The CDR3 region has the DNA TGTGCCACCTCGAGGAGCAATGAAAAACTGTTTTTT. It is translated as CATSRSNEKLFF.

The CDR3 loop reads CASSPPTRGEQFF. The CDR3 DNA sequence: TGTGCCAGTAGCCCTCCCACTCGGGGAGAGCAGTTCTTC. The rearrangement links TRBV19 to TRBJ2-1, with a weak D call TRBD2 (5 bases). Germline-derived CDR1 and CDR2 are LNHDA and SQIVND (reference sequence). This CDR3 contains 13 residues. V was shortened by 6 bases and J by 10 bases, with 16 bases between the two germline ends.

This clone was seen just once. The genes are TRBV10-2 and TRBJ1-2; a weak D match, TRBD1 (5 bases). CDR1 is WSHSY, CDR2 SAAADI, per germline. The CDR3 loop spans 13 amino acids. The V and J ends lost 7 bases and 6 bases respectively, with 15 bases between them. The CDR3 loop reads CASTGRGIDGYTF. The CDR3 DNA reads as TGCGCCAGCACCGGGCGGGGGATCGATGGCTACACCTTC.

V and J are TRBV19 and TRBJ1-1, with 8 bases lining up with TRBD1. With 1 base clipped from V and 4 bases from J, the junction kept 2 bases outside the gene matches. This CDR3 is 14 amino acids long. The germline CDR1 and CDR2 sequences are LNHDA and SQIVND (reference sequence). The DNA of the CDR3 is TGTGCCAGTAGTATAGCAGGGGGCGGCACTGAAGCTTTCTTT. Its translation: CASSIAGGGTEAFF.

The rearrangement uses TRBV19 and TRBJ2-1; 7 bases align to TRBD2. The trim removed 5 bases at V and 5 bases at J, leaving 6 bases unmatched. Germline V lookup: CDR1 LNHDA, CDR2 SQIVND (reference sequence). CDR3 length equals 14 residues. The CDR3 DNA reads as TGTGCCAGTAGTGGGGCGGGGGACGACAATGAGCAGTTCTTC. This gives the protein CASSGAGDDNEQFF.

The chain has TRBV25-1 and TRBJ1-5, with TRBD1 identical over 7 bases. The CDR3 is 13 amino acids. V lost 6 bases to trimming and J lost 6 bases; unmatched junction nucleotides: 5. Per germline, CDR1 MGHDK and CDR2 SYGVNS. The CDR3 coding sequence is TGTGCCAGCAGACGACAGGGCTGTCAGCCCCAGCATTTT. It encodes CASRRQGCQPQHF.

J is TRBJ2-3 and V is TRBV7-9; 8 nucleotides align to TRBD1. CDR1 is SEHNR, CDR2 FQNEAQ, per germline (reference sequence). The V segment lost 7 bases and the J segment 4 bases; nucleotides outside the gene matches: 7. The CDR3 runs 14 residues. In DNA form, the CDR3 reads TGTGCCAGCAACCTGGACAGGGACGCAGATACGCAGTATTTT. Translated, it gives CASNLDRDADTQYF.

This clone occurred once. The chain joins TRBV3-1 (or the pseudogene TRBV3-2) to TRBJ1-2; the D is unclear. This CDR3 has 14 residues. Per germline, CDR1 LGHDT and CDR2 YNNKEL (reference sequence). The V end lost 1 base, the J end lost 3 bases, and 9 bases lay between the germline ends. The CDR3 sequence: CASSQASLDYGYTF. Written as DNA, the CDR3 is TGTGCCAGCAGCCAAGCTAGCCTTGACTATGGCTACACCTTC.

V usage is TRBV18 and J usage is TRBJ1-1, with 9 bases matching TRBD1. Germline lookup yields CDR1 KGHSH and CDR2 LQKENI. The junction had 7 bases not matched to a gene; V was cut back by 2 bases and J by 3 bases. The length of the CDR3 is 16 residues. As DNA, the CDR3 is TGTGCCAGCTCACCAGGATACAGGACAGGGGACACTGAAGCTTTCTTT. It is translated as CASSPGYRTGDTEAFF.

V and J are TRBV5-1 and TRBJ2-5; D perhaps matches TRBD1 (6 bases). CDR1 and CDR2 from the germline V gene are SGHRS and YFSETQ. The CDR3 is made up of 11 amino acids. The V and J ends lost 4 bases and 10 bases respectively, with 11 bases between them. For the CDR3, the DNA is TGCGCCAGCAGCGCAGACAGGTTCCAGTACTTC. Residues: CASSADRFQYF. The complete variable domain, with remaining parts taken from reference TRBV5-1 and TRBJ2-5, reads KAGVTQTPRYLIKTRGQQVTLSCSPISGHRSVSWYQQTPGQGLQFLFEYFSETQRNKGNFPGRFSGRQFSNSRSEMNVSTLELGDSALYLCASSADRFQYFGPGTRLLVL.

The gene calls are TRBV11-2 and TRBJ2-7, with D possibly being TRBD2 (6 bases). The CDR3 has 16 amino acids. CDR1 is SGHAT, CDR2 FQNNGV, per germline. V dropped 1 base and J dropped 4 bases, with 17 bases sitting between them. The CDR3 coding sequence is TGTGCCAGCAGCTTAGCTCCGGGGGTGGGTTTATACGAGCAGTACTTC. Its protein product is CASSLAPGVGLYEQYF.

As regards this clone: The sample contains more than one DNA sequence encoding this CDR3. This chain links TRBV5-6 with TRBJ1-1; D is perhaps TRBD1 (5 bases). Trimming removed 0 bases from V and 1 base from J, with 7 bases in between. The CDR3 spans 14 residues. Germline V gene lookup returns CDR1 SGHDT and CDR2 YYEEEE. Written as DNA, the CDR3 is TGTGCCAGCAGCTTGGTGGGGGGGAACACTGAAGCTTTCTTT. Protein product: CASSLVGGNTEAFF.

The chain joins TRBV7-2 to TRBJ1-3; no firm D call. The CDR3 totals 13 residues. Germline assignment: CDR1 SGHTA and CDR2 FQGNSA. Trimming removed 4 bases at V and 7 bases at J, with 11 bases between. CDR3 coding DNA: TGTGCCAGCAGCTCGACAAGAGGGAACACCATATATTTT. This sequence encodes CASSSTRGNTIYF.

The CDR3 sequence: CASSRAGTSGGYSYNEQFF. The CDR3, as DNA: TGTGCCAGCAGCAGAGCCGGGACTAGCGGGGGGTACTCCTACAATGAGCAGTTCTTC. The V and J genes are TRBV9 and TRBJ2-1; 15 bases line up with TRBD2. The J segment lost 0 bases and the V segment lost 4 bases, leaving 8 bases of the junction unmatched. There are 19 residues in the CDR3. CDR1 SGDLS and CDR2 YYNGEE come from the germline V gene.

This clone showed up just a few times. This sequence joins TRBV19 and TRBJ1-5, with 7 bases matching TRBD1. Germline CDR1 reads LNHDA; CDR2 reads SQIVND (reference sequence). The CDR3 runs to 15 residues. V was pared by 6 bases and J by 1 base, with 6 bases of the junction left unmatched. The CDR3 sequence: CASRTTGKSNQPQHF. The CDR3, as DNA: TGTGCCAGTAGGACGACAGGGAAGAGCAATCAGCCCCAGCATTTT.

In its sample, this clone was seen a few times. This rearrangement joins TRBV4-3 to TRBJ1-4, with D perhaps TRBD1 (5 bases). The V gene lost 0 bases and the J gene lost 5 bases, with 13 bases spanning the gap. Germline CDR1 is LGHNA and CDR2 is YSLEER. The CDR3 is 16 residues long. The CDR3, as DNA: TGCGCCAGCAGCCAAGAGCCTAAAGGGGCCAATGAAAAACTGTTTTTT. Its translation: CASSQEPKGANEKLFF.

The rearrangement uses TRBV18 and TRBJ1-4, with 7 bases that match TRBD1. This CDR3 contains 15 residues. From germline, CDR1 is KGHSH and CDR2 LQKENI. Trimming took 6 bases from V and 0 from J; bases not matched to a gene: 4. The CDR3 DNA follows: TGTGCCAGCTCCAGGGGACAGTCAACTAATGAAAAACTGTTTTTT. Its protein product is CASSRGQSTNEKLFF.

The V and J genes are TRBV2 and TRBJ2-5, with no clear D. The germline V gene has CDR1 SNHLY and CDR2 FYNNEI. With 6 bases removed from V and 3 bases from J, the gap between germline ends came to 8 bases. The CDR3 sequence is 12 residues long. This chain's CDR3 is CASSRLKETQYF. The CDR3 DNA reads TGTGCCAGCAGCCGGTTAAAAGAGACCCAGTACTTC.

The J gene is TRBJ1-2, the V gene TRBV5-8; 7 positions match TRBD1. In germline, CDR1 is SGHTS, CDR2 YDEGEE. V was clipped by 6 bases and J by 4 bases; unmatched bases: 9. CDR3 size: 14 residues. The CDR3 region is CASTLGDRAYGYTF. DNA for the CDR3: TGTGCCAGCACCCTAGGAGACAGGGCCTATGGCTACACCTTC.

This clone was seen a handful of times. This chain joins TRBV10-1 and TRBJ2-3; D is perhaps TRBD1 (7 bases). From germline, CDR1 is WNHNN and CDR2 SYGVQD (reference sequence). This CDR3 is built from 13 residues. The germline V and J ends were trimmed by 8 bases and 6 bases, with 15 bases remaining between them. In DNA, the CDR3 is TGCGCCAGCGGACAGGTGGGGACTGATACGCAGTATTTT. It translates to CASGQVGTDTQYF.

The rearrangement uses TRBV11-2 and TRBJ2-5; 7 bases agree with TRBD2. Germline-derived CDR1 and CDR2 are SGHAT and FQNNGV. The CDR3 extends over 16 amino acids. The ends lost 2 bases at V and 0 bases at J; junction bases unmatched: 6. The CDR3 DNA follows: TGTGCCAGCAGCTTAAGTCCGGGACTAAACCAAGAGACCCAGTACTTC. Its translation is CASSLSPGLNQETQYF.

The CDR3 loop reads CASSWDRTNQPQHF. The CDR3 DNA follows: TGTGCCAGCTCTTGGGACAGAACGAATCAGCCCCAGCATTTT. V and J are TRBV18 and TRBJ1-5; 7 nucleotides match TRBD1. J gave up 4 bases and V 6 bases, and 6 bases lay outside the gene matches. CDR1 and CDR2 from the germline V gene are KGHSH and LQKENI. The CDR3 has 14 amino acids.

This clone was counted between two and nine times. V gene TRBV7-3 combines with J gene TRBJ1-2; a possible D gene is TRBD1 (5 bases). The CDR3 contains 17 residues. Trimming took off 7 bases at V and 8 bases at J, with 29 bases between the two ends. Germline CDR1 and CDR2: SGHTA and FQGTGA. CDR3 region: CASITGTGGILTMGYTF. Here the CDR3 DNA reads TGTGCCAGCATAACCGGGACGGGAGGTATTTTAACTATGGGCTACACCTTC.

This rearrangement joins TRBV18 to TRBJ1-2, with 10 bases that match TRBD1. J gave up 8 bases and V 6 bases, and 9 bases lay outside the gene matches. The CDR3 extends over 14 amino acids. Germline values: CDR1 KGHSH, CDR2 LQKENI. CDR3 region: CASSPSGTGDGYTF. The CDR3 DNA follows: TGTGCCAGCTCTCCATCCGGGACAGGGGACGGCTACACCTTC.

This rearrangement joins TRBV7-9 to TRBJ2-3; possibly TRBD1 for D (5 bases). V was cut by 10 bases and J by 2 bases, with 13 bases left in between. The CDR3 spans 13 residues. Looked up from germline, CDR1 is SEHNR and CDR2 is FQNEAQ (reference sequence). The CDR3 protein is CATRQMLTDTQYF. Here the CDR3 DNA reads TGTGCCACCAGACAGATGCTCACAGATACGCAGTATTTT.

Remarks on this clone: Germline and junction disagree at one end, which may indicate a read error. The rearrangement links TRBV20-1 to TRBJ1-4; 7 bases are a match to TRBD1. Germline CDR1 is DFQATT and CDR2 is SNEGSKA (reference sequence). The CDR3 runs to 11 residues. Written as DNA, the CDR3 is TGCAGTGCAGTGACAGGGCAGCATGGGGTTTTT. Its protein is CSAVTGQHGVF.

The rearrangement links TRBV3-1 (or the pseudogene TRBV3-2) to TRBJ1-2; maybe TRBD1 (5 bases). This CDR3 region has 14 residues. The germline V and J ends were trimmed by 4 bases and 7 bases, with 16 bases remaining between them. Germline-derived CDR1 and CDR2 are LGHDT and YNNKEL (reference sequence). The CDR3 loop is CASSPGGEGGGYTF. The CDR3 DNA reads as TGTGCCAGCAGCCCGGGGGGTGAGGGCGGTGGCTACACCTTC.

The chain recombines TRBV4-2 with TRBJ1-2; no clear D gene. Germline assignment: CDR1 LGHNA and CDR2 YNFKEQ. Trimming shortened V by 3 bases and J by 4 bases, and 15 bases separated the two germline ends. The CDR3 has 15 amino acids. CDR3 in amino acids: CASSQASGGAYGYTF. As DNA, the CDR3 is TGTGCCAGCAGCCAGGCCAGCGGAGGCGCCTATGGCTACACCTTC.

V gene TRBV7-9 combines with J gene TRBJ2-3; a weak D match, TRBD1 (6 bases). V shed 1 base and J shed 4 bases, with 12 bases lying between them. This CDR3 comprises 15 residues. Germline CDR1 SEHNR, CDR2 FQNEAQ (reference sequence). In nucleotides, the CDR3 is TGTGCCAGCAGCTTAGGGAAAGGGGGAGCAGATACGCAGTATTTT. It specifies CASSLGKGGADTQYF.

The rearrangement uses TRBV25-1 and TRBJ2-7; 7 bases are a match to TRBD2. CDR1 is MGHDK, CDR2 SYGVNS, per germline. This CDR3 comprises 14 residues. V lost 1 base, J lost 4 bases, and 4 bases stayed unmatched. The CDR3 spells CASSEFGREYEQYF. CDR3 DNA sequence: TGTGCCAGCAGTGAATTTGGGCGGGAGTACGAGCAGTACTTC.

The genes are TRBV18 and TRBJ2-3, with no clear D. Germline V gene data show CDR1 as KGHSH and CDR2 as LQKENI. Trimming cost V 0 bases and J 5 bases, with 3 bases left between them. The CDR3 totals 12 residues. The CDR3 spells CASSPPLDTQYF. The CDR3 DNA is TGTGCCAGCTCACCACCCCTAGATACGCAGTATTTT.

The rearrangement uses TRBV19 and TRBJ1-2; 7 positions agree with TRBD1. The V segment lost 7 bases and the J segment 2 bases; nucleotides outside the gene matches: 13. This CDR3 has 16 amino acids. Germline CDR1 LNHDA, CDR2 SQIVND (reference sequence). This CDR3 reads CASNPPPGQRNYGYTF. CDR3 nucleotide sequence: TGTGCCAGTAATCCCCCTCCGGGACAGCGAAACTATGGCTACACCTTC. The entire variable domain, with the rest obtained from reference TRBV19 and TRBJ1-2, is as follows: DGGITQSPKYLFRKEGQNVTLSCEQNLNHDAMYWYRQDPGQGLRLIYYSQIVNDFQKGDIAEGYSVSREKKESFPLTVTSAQKNPTAFYLCASNPPPGQRNYGYTFGSGTRLTVV.